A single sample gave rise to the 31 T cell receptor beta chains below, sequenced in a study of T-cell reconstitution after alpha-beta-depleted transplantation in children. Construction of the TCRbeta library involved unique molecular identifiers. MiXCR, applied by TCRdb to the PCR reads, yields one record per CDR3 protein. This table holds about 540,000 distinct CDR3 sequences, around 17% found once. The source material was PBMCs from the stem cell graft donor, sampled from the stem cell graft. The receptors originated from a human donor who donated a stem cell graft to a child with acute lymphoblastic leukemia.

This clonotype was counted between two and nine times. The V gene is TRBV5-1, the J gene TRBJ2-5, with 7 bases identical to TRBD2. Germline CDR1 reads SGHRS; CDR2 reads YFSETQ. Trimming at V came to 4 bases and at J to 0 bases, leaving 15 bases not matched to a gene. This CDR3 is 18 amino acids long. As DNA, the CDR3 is TGCGCCAGCAGCCCCCGGGCAGCGGGAAGTTTAGACCAAGAGACCCAGTACTTC. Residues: CASSPRAAGSLDQETQYF.

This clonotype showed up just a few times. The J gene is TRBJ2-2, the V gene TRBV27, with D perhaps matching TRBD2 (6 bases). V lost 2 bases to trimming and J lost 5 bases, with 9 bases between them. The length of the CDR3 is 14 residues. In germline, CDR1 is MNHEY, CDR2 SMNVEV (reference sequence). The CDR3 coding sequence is TGTGCCAGCAGTTTACCCGGGGGTACCGGGGAGCTGTTTTTT. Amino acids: CASSLPGGTGELFF.

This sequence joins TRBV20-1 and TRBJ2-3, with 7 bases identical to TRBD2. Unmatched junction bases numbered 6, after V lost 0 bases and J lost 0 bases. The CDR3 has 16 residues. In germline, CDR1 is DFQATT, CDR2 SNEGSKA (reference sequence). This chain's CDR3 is CSARDPGGSSTDTQYF. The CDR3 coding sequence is TGCAGTGCTAGAGATCCGGGCGGGAGTAGCACAGATACGCAGTATTTT.

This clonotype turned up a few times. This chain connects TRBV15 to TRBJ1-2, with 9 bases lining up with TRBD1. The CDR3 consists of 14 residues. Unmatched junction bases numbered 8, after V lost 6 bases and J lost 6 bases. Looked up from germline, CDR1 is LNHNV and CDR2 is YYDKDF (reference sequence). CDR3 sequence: CATRITGGGHGYTF. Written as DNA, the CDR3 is TGTGCCACCAGGATAACAGGGGGCGGCCATGGCTACACCTTC.

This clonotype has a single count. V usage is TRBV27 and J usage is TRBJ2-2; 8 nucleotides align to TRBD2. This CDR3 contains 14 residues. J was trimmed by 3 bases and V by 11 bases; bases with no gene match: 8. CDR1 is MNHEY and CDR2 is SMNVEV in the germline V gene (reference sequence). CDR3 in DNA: TGTGCCGTCATAGCGGGATTCGACACCGGGGAGCTGTTTTTT. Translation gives CAVIAGFDTGELFF.

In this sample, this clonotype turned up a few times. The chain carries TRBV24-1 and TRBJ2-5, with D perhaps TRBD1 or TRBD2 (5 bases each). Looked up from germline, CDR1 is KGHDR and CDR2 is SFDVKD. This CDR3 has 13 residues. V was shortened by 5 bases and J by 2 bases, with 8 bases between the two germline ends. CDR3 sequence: CATSGDEQETQYF. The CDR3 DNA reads TGTGCCACCAGTGGGGACGAGCAAGAGACCCAGTACTTC.

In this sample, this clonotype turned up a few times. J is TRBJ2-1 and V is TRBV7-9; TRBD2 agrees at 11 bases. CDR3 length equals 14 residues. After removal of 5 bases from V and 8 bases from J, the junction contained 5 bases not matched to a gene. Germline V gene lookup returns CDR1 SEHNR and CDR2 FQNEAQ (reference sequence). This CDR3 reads CASSRLAGIDEQFF. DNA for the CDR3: TGTGCCAGCAGCAGACTAGCGGGAATCGATGAGCAGTTCTTC. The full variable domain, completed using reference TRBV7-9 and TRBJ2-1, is DTGVSQNPRHKITKRGQNVTFRCDPISEHNRLYWYRQTLGQGPEFLTYFQNEAQLEKSRLLSDRFSAERPKGSFSTLEIQRTEQGDSAMYLCASSRLAGIDEQFFGPGTRLTVL.

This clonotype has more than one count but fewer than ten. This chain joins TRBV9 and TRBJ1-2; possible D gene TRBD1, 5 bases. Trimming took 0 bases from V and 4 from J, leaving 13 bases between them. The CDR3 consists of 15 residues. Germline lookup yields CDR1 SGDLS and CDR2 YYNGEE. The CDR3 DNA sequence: TGTGCCAGCAGCGTAGCCCGAGAGGGGACCTATGGCTACACCTTC. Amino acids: CASSVAREGTYGYTF. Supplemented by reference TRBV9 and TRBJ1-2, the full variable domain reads DSGVTQTPKHLITATGQRVTLRCSPRSGDLSVYWYQQSLDQGLQFLIQYYNGEERAKGNILERFSAQQFPDLHSELNLSSLELGDSALYFCASSVAREGTYGYTFGSGTRLTVV.

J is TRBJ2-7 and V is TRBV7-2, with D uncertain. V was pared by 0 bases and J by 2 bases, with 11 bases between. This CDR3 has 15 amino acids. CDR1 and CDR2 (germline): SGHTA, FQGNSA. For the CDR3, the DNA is TGTGCCAGCAGCTTAGCCTGGCCAGGCACCTACGAGCAGTACTTC. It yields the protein CASSLAWPGTYEQYF.

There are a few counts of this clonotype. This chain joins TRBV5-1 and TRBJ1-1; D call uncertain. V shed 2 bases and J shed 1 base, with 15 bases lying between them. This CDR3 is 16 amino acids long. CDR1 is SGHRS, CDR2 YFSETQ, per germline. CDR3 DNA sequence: TGCGCCAGCAGCTTTAAACTAAGCGGTTCGAACACTGAAGCTTTCTTT. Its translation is CASSFKLSGSNTEAFF.

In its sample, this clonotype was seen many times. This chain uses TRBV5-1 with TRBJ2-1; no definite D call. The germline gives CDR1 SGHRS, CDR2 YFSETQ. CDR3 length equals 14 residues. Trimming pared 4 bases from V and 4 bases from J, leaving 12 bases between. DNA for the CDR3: TGCGCCAGCAGCCGCCAATCAGGTTACAATGAGCAGTTCTTC. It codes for CASSRQSGYNEQFF. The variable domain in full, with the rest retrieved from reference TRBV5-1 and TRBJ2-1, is KAGVTQTPRYLIKTRGQQVTLSCSPISGHRSVSWYQQTPGQGLQFLFEYFSETQRNKGNFPGRFSGRQFSNSRSEMNVSTLELGDSALYLCASSRQSGYNEQFFGPGTRLTVL.

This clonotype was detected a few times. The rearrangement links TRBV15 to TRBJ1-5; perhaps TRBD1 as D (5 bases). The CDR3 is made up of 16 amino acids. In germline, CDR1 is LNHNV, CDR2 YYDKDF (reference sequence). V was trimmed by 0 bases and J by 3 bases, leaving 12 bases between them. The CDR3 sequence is CATSRDRGGYNQPQHF. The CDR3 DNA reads TGTGCCACCAGCAGAGATCGGGGGGGTTACAATCAGCCCCAGCATTTT.

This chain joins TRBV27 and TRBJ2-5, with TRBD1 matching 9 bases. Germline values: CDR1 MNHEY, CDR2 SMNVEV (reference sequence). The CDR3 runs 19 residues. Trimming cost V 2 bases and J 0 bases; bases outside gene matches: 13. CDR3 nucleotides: TGTGCCAGCAGTTTACGGGGGACAGGGATGTGGGGAGACCAAGAGACCCAGTACTTC. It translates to CASSLRGTGMWGDQETQYF.

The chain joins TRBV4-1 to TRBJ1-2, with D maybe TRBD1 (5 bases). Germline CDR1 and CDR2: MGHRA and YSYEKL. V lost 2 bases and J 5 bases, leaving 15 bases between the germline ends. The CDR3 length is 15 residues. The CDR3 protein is CASSQPASGHYGYTF. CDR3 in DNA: TGCGCCAGCAGCCAACCCGCATCGGGGCATTATGGCTACACCTTC.

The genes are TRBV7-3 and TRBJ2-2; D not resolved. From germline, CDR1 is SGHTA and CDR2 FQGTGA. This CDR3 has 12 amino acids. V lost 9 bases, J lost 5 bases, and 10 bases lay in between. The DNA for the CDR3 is TGTGCCAGTCGGATGGGAACCGGGGAGCTGTTTTTT. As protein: CASRMGTGELFF. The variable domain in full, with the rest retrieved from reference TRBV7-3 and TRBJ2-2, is GAGVSQTPSNKVTEKGKYVELRCDPISGHTALYWYRQSLGQGPEFLIYFQGTGAADDSGLPNDRFFAVRPEGSVSTLKIQRTERGDSAVYLCASRMGTGELFFGEGSRLTVL.

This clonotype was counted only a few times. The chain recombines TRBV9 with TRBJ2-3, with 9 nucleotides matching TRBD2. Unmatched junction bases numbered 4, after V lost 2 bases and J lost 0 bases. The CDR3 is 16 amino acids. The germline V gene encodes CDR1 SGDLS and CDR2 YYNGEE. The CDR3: CASSVGLASSTDTQYF. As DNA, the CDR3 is TGTGCCAGCAGCGTCGGACTAGCGAGTAGCACAGATACGCAGTATTTT.

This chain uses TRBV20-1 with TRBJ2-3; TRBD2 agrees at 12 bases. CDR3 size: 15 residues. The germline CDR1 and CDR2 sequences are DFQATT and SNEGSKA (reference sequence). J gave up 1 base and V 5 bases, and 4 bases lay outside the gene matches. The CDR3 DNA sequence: TGCAGTGCTGTACGACTAGCGGGAGGCACAGATACGCAGTATTTT. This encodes CSAVRLAGGTDTQYF.

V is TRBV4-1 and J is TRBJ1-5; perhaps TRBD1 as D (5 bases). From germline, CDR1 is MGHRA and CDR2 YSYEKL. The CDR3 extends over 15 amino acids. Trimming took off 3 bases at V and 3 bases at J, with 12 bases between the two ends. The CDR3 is CASSQVFRANQPQHF. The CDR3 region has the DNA TGCGCCAGCAGCCAGGTTTTCAGGGCCAATCAGCCCCAGCATTTT.

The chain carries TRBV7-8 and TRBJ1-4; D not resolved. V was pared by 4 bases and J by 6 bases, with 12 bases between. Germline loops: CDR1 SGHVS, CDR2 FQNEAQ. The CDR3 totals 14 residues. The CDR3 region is CASSSFPGDEKLFF. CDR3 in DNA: TGTGCCAGCAGCTCCTTCCCGGGTGATGAAAAACTGTTTTTT.

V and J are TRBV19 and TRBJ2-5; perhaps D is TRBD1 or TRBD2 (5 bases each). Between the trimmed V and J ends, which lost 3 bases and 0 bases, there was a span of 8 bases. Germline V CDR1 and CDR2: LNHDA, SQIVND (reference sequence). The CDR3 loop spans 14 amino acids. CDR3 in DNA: TGTGCCAGTAGTATGGGGGTGAACCAAGAGACCCAGTACTTC. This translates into CASSMGVNQETQYF.

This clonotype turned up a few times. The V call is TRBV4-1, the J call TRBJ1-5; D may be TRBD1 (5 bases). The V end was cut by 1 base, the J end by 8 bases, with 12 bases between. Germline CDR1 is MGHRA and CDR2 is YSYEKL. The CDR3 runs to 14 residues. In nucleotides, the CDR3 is TGCGCCAGCAGCCAAGTAACAGGCGATGAGCCCCAGCATTTT. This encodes CASSQVTGDEPQHF.

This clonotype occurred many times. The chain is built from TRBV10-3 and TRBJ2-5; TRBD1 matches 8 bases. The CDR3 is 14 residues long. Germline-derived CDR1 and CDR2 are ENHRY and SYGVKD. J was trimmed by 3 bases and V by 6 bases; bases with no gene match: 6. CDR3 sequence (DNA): TGTGCCATCAGAGGACAGGGTCATGAAGAGACCCAGTACTTC. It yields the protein CAIRGQGHEETQYF.

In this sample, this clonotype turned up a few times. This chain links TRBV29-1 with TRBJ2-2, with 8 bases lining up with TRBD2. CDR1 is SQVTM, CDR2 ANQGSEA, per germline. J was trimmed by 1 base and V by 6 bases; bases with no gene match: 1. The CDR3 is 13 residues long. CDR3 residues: CSVLAENTGELFF. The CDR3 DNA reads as TGCAGCGTACTAGCGGAGAACACCGGGGAGCTGTTTTTT.

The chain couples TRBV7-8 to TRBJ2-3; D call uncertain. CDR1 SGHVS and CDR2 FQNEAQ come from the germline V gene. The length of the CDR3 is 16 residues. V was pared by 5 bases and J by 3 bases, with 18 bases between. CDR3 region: CASSQNVRPPTDTQYF. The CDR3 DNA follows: TGTGCCAGCAGCCAAAATGTCCGGCCTCCGACAGATACGCAGTATTTT.

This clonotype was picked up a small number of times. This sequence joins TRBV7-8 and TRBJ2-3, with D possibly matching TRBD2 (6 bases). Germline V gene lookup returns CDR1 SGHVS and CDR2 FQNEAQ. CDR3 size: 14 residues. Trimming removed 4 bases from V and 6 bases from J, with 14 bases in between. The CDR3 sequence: CASSYEDYSDTQYF. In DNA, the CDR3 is TGTGCCAGCAGCTACGAGGACTACTCTGATACGCAGTATTTT.

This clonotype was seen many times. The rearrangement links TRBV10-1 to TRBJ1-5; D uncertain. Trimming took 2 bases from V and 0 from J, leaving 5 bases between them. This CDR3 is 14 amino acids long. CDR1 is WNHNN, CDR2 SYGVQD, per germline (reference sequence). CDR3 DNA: TGCGCCAGCAGTGAGGGGGATAGCAATCAGCCCCAGCATTTT. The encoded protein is CASSEGDSNQPQHF.

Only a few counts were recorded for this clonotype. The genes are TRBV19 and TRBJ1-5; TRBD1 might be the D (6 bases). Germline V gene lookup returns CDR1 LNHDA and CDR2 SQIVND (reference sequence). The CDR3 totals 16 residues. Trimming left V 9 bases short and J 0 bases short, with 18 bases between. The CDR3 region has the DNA TGTGCCAGCGGACAGCGGGACACCGATAGCAATCAGCCCCAGCATTTT. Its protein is CASGQRDTDSNQPQHF.

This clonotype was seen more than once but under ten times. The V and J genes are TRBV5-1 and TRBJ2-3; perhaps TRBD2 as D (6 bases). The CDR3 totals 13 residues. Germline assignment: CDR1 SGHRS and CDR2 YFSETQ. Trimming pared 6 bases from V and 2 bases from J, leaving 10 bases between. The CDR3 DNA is TGCGCCAGCAACCGGGAGCCCACAGATACGCAGTATTTT. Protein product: CASNREPTDTQYF.

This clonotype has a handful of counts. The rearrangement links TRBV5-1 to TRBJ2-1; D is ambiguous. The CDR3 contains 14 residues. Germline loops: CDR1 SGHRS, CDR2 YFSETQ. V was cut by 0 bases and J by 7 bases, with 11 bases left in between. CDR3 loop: CASSLAEIVNEQFF. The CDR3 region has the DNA TGCGCCAGCAGCTTGGCGGAGATAGTAAATGAGCAGTTCTTC.

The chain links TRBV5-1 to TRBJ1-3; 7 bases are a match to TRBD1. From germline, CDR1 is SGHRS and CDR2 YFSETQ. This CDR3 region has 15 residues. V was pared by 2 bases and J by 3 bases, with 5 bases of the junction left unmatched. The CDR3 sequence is CASSLGGGDGNTIYF. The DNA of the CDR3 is TGCGCCAGCAGCTTAGGAGGGGGCGATGGAAACACCATATATTTT.

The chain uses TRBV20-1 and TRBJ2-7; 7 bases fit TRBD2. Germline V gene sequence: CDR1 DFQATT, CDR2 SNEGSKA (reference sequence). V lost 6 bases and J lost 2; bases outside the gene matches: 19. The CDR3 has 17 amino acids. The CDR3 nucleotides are TGCAGTGCAAGGGCCGCGGATCGTGCGGGAGCTCCCTACGAGCAGTACTTC. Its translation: CSARAADRAGAPYEQYF.